This TCR beta chain was identified during a study of CD8 T cells in ankylosing spondylitis (dated by TCRdb to 2015 to 2018). Describing the broader study: The study profiled T cell receptor beta repertoires in healthy donors and ankylosing spondylitis patients to find disease-linked TCR variants. In total, the full study cohort was made up of 100 to 140 healthy donors and 25 to 30 ankylosing spondylitis patients. Samples of peripheral blood were taken, and for ankylosing spondylitis patients, synovial fluid was collected as well. Study-level results and caveats: A CD8+ phenotype was shown by the disease-linked clones, which were found at relatively low frequencies in peripheral blood. Some motif variants had previously been reported in the synovial fluid and blood of reactive arthritis patients, which suggests shared mechanisms of disease initiation. Blood from ankylosing spondylitis patients appeared to be characterized by a TCR beta motif composed of roughly 8 highly homologous amino acid variants. The disease-linked clones were reported as significantly enriched in matched synovial fluid samples from ankylosing spondylitis patients.

Sequenced using an Illumina HiSeq 2500. Quantitative 5'-RACE with molecular barcodes was the method used to prepare the TCR beta libraries. Per the source publication's procedure: Disease-linked TCR variants were identified with a new computational method built on a probabilistic model of VDJ rearrangement. In-frame beta chains were kept once TCRdb had trimmed the public reads at Q25 with fastp and called clones with MiXCR. Records with the same CDR3 protein are collapsed into one entry carrying the most frequent genes and DNA. The V and J calls follow TCRdb's processing rather than the paper's. This sample holds a few hundred thousand distinct CDR3 sequences; 11% were observed only once. Of the sample, more than 7% falls within the top ten clones. Between the V and J ends, shortened by 3 bases and 4 bases respectively, the junction contains 4 bases. CDR1 DFQATT and CDR2 SNEGSKA were looked up in the germline V gene (reference sequence). The CDR3 contains 12 residues, cysteine and phenylalanine counted. Kept here is only the CDR3 DNA, which spans 36 bases and is read in frame from base 1.

The sample holds many counts of this clonotype. Its antigen has not been determined. It has no much larger one-base neighbor in the sample; base qualities were not kept. The TCR originated in a female donor with ankylosing spondylitis or in good health (not recorded which). The sequenced sample consisted of blood, either unsorted or a sorted T cell fraction (not recorded which). This receptor chain uses TRBV20-1 and TRBJ2-6; confidence is insufficient to name the D gene. This receptor has the CDR3 CSASGGANVLTF. DNA sequence: TGCAGTGCTAGTGGCGGGGCCAACGTCCTGACTTTC.